This T cell receptor (beta chain) was identified in a study of OX40 agonist ivuxolimab in advanced cancers. Study background: An agonistic anti-OX40 (CD134) antibody, ivuxolimab, was used to treat the patients. Study findings and constraints: More expanded clones were seen, on average, in CD8+ T cells than in CD4+. Among patients with partial responses at 0.1-3.0 mg/kg, clonal expansion was among the lowest.

The V gene's germline CDR1 is MNHEY and CDR2 SMNVEV (reference sequence). The CDR3 totals 14 residues. Unmatched junction bases numbered 5, after V lost 6 bases and J lost 3 bases. Peripheral blood came from all dose cohorts at three timepoints. Clones were sequenced by immunoSEQ multiplex PCR, and TCRdb holds only the in-frame ones, with some missing. This table holds fewer than 85,000 clones, 70% to 90% found once. A note on this clone: Its antigen is not identified.

This TCR came from an adult with an advanced solid tumor such as melanoma, head and neck, liver or kidney cancer. V gene TRBV27 combines with J gene TRBJ2-7; 10 bases align to TRBD2. Sequencing used CD4+ or CD8+ T cells sorted from blood, obtained in a trial of the OX40 agonist ivuxolimab. As DNA, the CDR3 is TGTGCCAGCAGCTCGGGACTAGCGAACTACGAGCAGTACTTC. It specifies CASSSGLANYEQYF.